This TCR beta chain is from a study of blood T cell repertoires in COVID-19. In the original analysis: Reference gene primer amplification gave nucleated cell count estimates. Only in-frame clones appear in the TCRdb table, and some are missing; sequencing was by immunoSEQ multiplex PCR. For V, J and clone size, that table is used; D and trimming come from the DNA. The sample lists hundreds of thousands of clones, around 86% occurring once. The CDR3 extends over 15 amino acids. V trimming: 7 bases; J trimming: 4 bases; junction bases outside the gene matches: 10. CDR1 and CDR2 (germline): SNHLY, FYNNEI.

This sequence joins TRBV2 and TRBJ2-7; 10 nucleotides agree with TRBD2. This sequence originates from a man aged 65 to 79 with acute or convalescent COVID-19. The sequencing input was peripheral blood. CDR3 sequence: CASTPFTSGVYEQYF. CDR3 coding DNA: TGTGCCAGCACCCCATTTACTAGCGGGGTATACGAGCAGTACTTC.